The clone carrying this T cell receptor (beta chain) is a singleton in its sample. Its antigen is not identified. The V gene end was trimmed by 10 bases and the J gene end by 7 bases; junction bases not matched to a gene: 9. CDR3 length: 13 amino acids. Germline V lookup: CDR1 LNHDA, CDR2 SQIVND (reference sequence). This sample was taken from a study of shared clonotypes between healthy human individuals. Regarding the study as a whole: Represented genetic and exposure-history diversity was restricted by having few donors.

TCRdb's copy holds only in-frame clones and misses some; the assay was immunoSEQ multiplex PCR. Among about 450,000 clones, around 80% were seen once, and the ten largest hold approximately 12%. Donors had no recently reported acute infections or vaccinations and were HIV-negative. Genomic DNA for unsorted samples, which was extracted with the QIAamp DNA Blood Mini kit, came from 81 million or so PBMCs. This clonotype was obtained from a woman aged 40 to 49 in good health. Some clones in this sample may be carry-over from other donors' samples. The rearrangement links TRBV19 to TRBJ1-5; 8 bases are a match to TRBD1. Material: PBMCs. The CDR3 protein is CANPQGAKQPQHF. The CDR3 nucleotides read TGTGCCAACCCCCAGGGGGCAAAACAGCCCCAGCATTTT.